These 9 T cell receptor beta chains were sequenced from one sample in a study of blood T cell repertoires in COVID-19. The assay was immunoSEQ multiplex PCR, and TCRdb's table has in-frame clones only and misses some. The sample carries about 440,000 clones, approximately 90% recorded once. The sequenced sample was peripheral blood. Every receptor here comes from a woman aged 25 to 45 with acute or convalescent COVID-19.

The chain joins TRBV9 to TRBJ1-5; the D gene is possibly TRBD1 (5 bases). The CDR3 runs to 15 residues. V was shortened by 0 bases and J by 7 bases, with 14 bases between the two germline ends. Germline-derived CDR1 and CDR2 are SGDLS and YYNGEE. The CDR3 loop is CASSVGGGKGQPQHF. For the CDR3, the DNA is TGTGCCAGCAGCGTAGGTGGGGGGAAGGGACAGCCCCAGCATTTT.

V is TRBV7-3 and J is TRBJ2-3, with 9 bases identical to TRBD1. V shed 5 bases, J shed 3 bases, and the junction held 15 bases outside the gene matches. Germline loops: CDR1 SGHTA, CDR2 FQGTGA. This CDR3 region has 18 residues. CDR3 sequence (DNA): TGTGCCAGCAGCGTGGACAGGGGTGGACTTAACCTGACAGATACGCAGTATTTT. This translates into CASSVDRGGLNLTDTQYF.

The CDR3 sequence is CASSESGGGAGGYTF. CDR3 nucleotides: TGTGCCAGCAGTGAAAGTGGAGGGGGCGCAGGCGGCTACACCTTC. The chain couples TRBV6-1 to TRBJ1-2, with 7 bases fitting TRBD1. V lost 2 bases, J lost 8 bases, and 11 bases stayed unmatched. Germline V gene sequence: CDR1 MNHNS, CDR2 SASEGT. There are 15 residues in the CDR3.

The CDR3 nucleotides are TGTGCCAGCAGTCACGGACAGGACACTGAAGCTTTCTTT. Translation gives CASSHGQDTEAFF. The V and J genes are TRBV12-3 or TRBV12-4 and TRBJ1-1, with TRBD1 identical over 7 bases. The length of the CDR3 is 13 residues. J gave up 3 bases and V 5 bases, and 3 bases lay outside the gene matches.

The chain employs TRBV10-1 and TRBJ2-1, with D tentatively TRBD2 (7 bases). In germline, CDR1 is WNHNN, CDR2 SYGVQD (reference sequence). V was cut by 6 bases and J by 4 bases, with 31 bases left in between. The CDR3 spans 20 residues. The CDR3 nucleotides read TGCGCCAGCAGACTTCAAAAGTGCGGAGGGGGGGCAACCCTTTACAATGAGCAGTTCTTC. The encoded protein is CASRLQKCGGGATLYNEQFF.

The chain employs TRBV6-1 and TRBJ2-5; D is possibly TRBD1 (6 bases). This CDR3 region has 15 residues. V lost 1 base and J 5 bases, leaving 14 bases between the germline ends. Germline V gives CDR1 MNHNS, CDR2 SASEGT. The DNA of the CDR3 is TGTGCCAGCAGTGAAGGACAGGCCAATTGGGAGACCCAGTACTTC. It is translated as CASSEGQANWETQYF.

V gene TRBV6-6 combines with J gene TRBJ1-1; D is ambiguous. CDR3 size: 15 residues. V was pared by 0 bases and J by 0 bases, with 8 bases between. CDR1 and CDR2 (germline): MNHNY, SVGAGI (reference sequence). Here the CDR3 DNA reads TGTGCCAGCAGTTACTCGATAGTTATGAACACTGAAGCTTTCTTT. Amino acids: CASSYSIVMNTEAFF.

In its sample, this clone was seen once. This specimen includes other DNA sequences encoding the same CDR3. The J gene is TRBJ2-7, the V gene TRBV4-1; a weak D match, TRBD1 (6 bases). CDR3 size: 14 residues. V was trimmed by 1 base and J by 4 bases, leaving 11 bases between them. Per the germline V gene, CDR1 is MGHRA and CDR2 is YSYEKL. The CDR3 DNA sequence: TGCGCCAGCAGCCAAGTACAGGGTGGTTACGAGCAGTACTTC. Its protein product is CASSQVQGGYEQYF.

The chain uses TRBV5-8 and TRBJ2-1, with D possibly matching TRBD2 (6 bases). Trimming pared 7 bases from V and 8 bases from J, leaving 16 bases between. There are 13 residues in the CDR3. CDR1 and CDR2 (germline): SGHTS, YDEGEE. The CDR3 DNA is TGTGCCAGCTCTCGGCGGGGCTCCGATGAGCAGTTCTTC. Translation gives CASSRRGSDEQFF.